This entry features one TCR beta chain sequence. Its target is not known. These data are taken from a study of cytomegalovirus exposure and HLA in healthy donors. Study results and caveats: An analysis that came later showed most CMV-associated TCR beta chains appearing HLA-restricted. A later analysis revealed that TCR association rates differed between HLA loci, peaking at DRB1 and bottoming out at HLA-C. Within an earlier analysis, most TCR beta V segments proved productive either about 90% or about 30% of the time. TCR beta sequences reportedly predicted most subjects' HLA-A and HLA-B alleles accurately.

The length of the CDR3 is 15 residues. Germline V lookup: CDR1 LNHDA, CDR2 SQIVND (reference sequence). V gave up 1 base and J gave up 9 bases; unmatched junction bases: 6. Vbeta (60) and Jbeta (13) primers were used in the PCR. Sequencing was performed with immunoSEQ multiplex PCR; in TCRdb, only in-frame clones are kept and a portion is missing. Seen here are approximately 140,000 clones, roughly 76% observed once, and the top ten hold over 13%. The receptor comes from a human donor in good health. V usage is TRBV19 and J usage is TRBJ2-3, with 11 bases lining up with TRBD2. Material: PBMCs. CDR3 nucleotide sequence: TGTGCCAGTAGTATAGTGACTAGCGGGGTGAAAACGCAGTATTTT. Protein: CASSIVTSGVKTQYF.